This TCR beta chain came from a study of T cell clusters in autoimmune cytopenias. Turning to the study itself: TRB sequencing had a median about 52,000 reads and approximately 2,500 distinct clonotypes per sample. Study results and caveats: TRB repertoire shifts in secondary cytopenia and chronic lymphocytic leukemia mostly reflected lymphoma, not autoimmunity.

TRB rearrangements were amplified by touch-down multiplex PCR with mixed TRB-A/B primers. Using the multiplex PCR reads, TCRdb records one entry per CDR3 protein without DNA. This table lists 4,000 to 5,000 distinct CDR3 sequences. This clonotype registers medium-sized by frequency. Its target is not known. Each sample's input was approximately 270 ng genomic DNA, 38,000 or so genome equivalents. CDR1 is LNHDA, CDR2 SQIVND, per germline (reference sequence). This CDR3 spans 16 amino acids. This same sample was also taken into another study, of T cell repertoires in aging, cancer and after chemotherapy. As that report states: Patients with chronic lymphocytic leukemia were sampled before and after fludarabine- or bendamustine-based chemotherapy. In each cancer cohort, median generation probability increased across chemotherapy, suggesting thymic output rebounded.

The chain couples TRBV19 to TRBJ2-7; as DNA is missing, the TRBD1 call by TCRdb cannot be tested. The sequencing input was peripheral blood. This receptor was identified in a human donor with chronic lymphocytic leukemia. The donor label of this sample is uncertain. This chain's CDR3 is CASSIAPPGADYEQYF.